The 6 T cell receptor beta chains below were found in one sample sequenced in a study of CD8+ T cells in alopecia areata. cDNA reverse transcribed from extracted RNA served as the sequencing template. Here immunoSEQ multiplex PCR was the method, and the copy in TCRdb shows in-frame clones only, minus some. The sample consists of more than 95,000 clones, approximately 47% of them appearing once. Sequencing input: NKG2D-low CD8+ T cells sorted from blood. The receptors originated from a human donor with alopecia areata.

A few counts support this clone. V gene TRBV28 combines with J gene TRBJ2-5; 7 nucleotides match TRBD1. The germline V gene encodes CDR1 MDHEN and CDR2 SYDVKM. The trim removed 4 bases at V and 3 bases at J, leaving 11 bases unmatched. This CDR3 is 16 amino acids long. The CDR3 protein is CASSSPRDSSEETQYF. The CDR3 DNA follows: TGTGCCAGCAGTTCGCCCCGGGACAGCTCGGAAGAGACCCAGTACTTC.

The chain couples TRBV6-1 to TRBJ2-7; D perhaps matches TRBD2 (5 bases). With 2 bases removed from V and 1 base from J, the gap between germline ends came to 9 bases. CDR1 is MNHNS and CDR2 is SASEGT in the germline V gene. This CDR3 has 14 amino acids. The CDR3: CASSESGISYEQYF. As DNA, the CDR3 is TGTGCCAGCAGTGAATCCGGGATATCCTACGAGCAGTACTTC.

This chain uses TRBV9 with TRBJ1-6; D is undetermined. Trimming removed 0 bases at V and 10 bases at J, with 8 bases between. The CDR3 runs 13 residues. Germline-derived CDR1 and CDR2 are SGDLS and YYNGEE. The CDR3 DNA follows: TGTGCCAGCAGCGTAGCGGTGGGCTCACCCCTCCACTTT. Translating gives CASSVAVGSPLHF.

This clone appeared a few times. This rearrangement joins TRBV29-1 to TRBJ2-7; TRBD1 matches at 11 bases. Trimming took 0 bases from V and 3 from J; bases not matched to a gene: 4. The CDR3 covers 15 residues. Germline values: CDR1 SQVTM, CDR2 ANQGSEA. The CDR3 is CSVEDLGTGGYEQYF. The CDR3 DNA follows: TGCAGCGTTGAAGATCTTGGGACAGGGGGCTACGAGCAGTACTTC.

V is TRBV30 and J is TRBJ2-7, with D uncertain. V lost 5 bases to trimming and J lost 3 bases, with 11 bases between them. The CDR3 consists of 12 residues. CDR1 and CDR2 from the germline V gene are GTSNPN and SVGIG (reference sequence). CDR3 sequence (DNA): TGTGCCTGGGGAGATCTTAACTACGAGCAGTACTTC. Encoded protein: CAWGDLNYEQYF.

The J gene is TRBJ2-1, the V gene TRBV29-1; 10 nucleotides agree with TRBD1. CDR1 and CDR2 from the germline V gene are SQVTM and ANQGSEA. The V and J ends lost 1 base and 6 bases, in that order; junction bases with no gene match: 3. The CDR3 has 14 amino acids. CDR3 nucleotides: TGCAGCGTTGAAGGGGACAGGGGCCTCAATGAGCAGTTCTTC. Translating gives CSVEGDRGLNEQFF.